The subject of this entry is one T cell receptor (beta chain). As yet, its antigen is unknown. Selected positively for CCR7 and CD45RO-negative, naive CD8 cells excluded terminally differentiated effector memory CD45RA+ cells. Those who donated, Caucasian adults without exception, all lived in Nashville, Tennessee. The germline gives CDR1 LNHNV, CDR2 YYDKDF (reference sequence). The junction had 8 bases not matched to a gene; V was cut back by 8 bases and J by 2 bases. The CDR3 loop spans 15 amino acids. Some clones are missing from TCRdb's copy, which holds only in-frame ones; the method was immunoSEQ multiplex PCR. The sample carries roughly 770,000 clones, approximately 96% recorded once. This sample was included in a study of shared clonotypes between healthy human individuals. Overall study results and limits: The sharing of about 5.3% of naive CD4 clonotypes was seen across several donors.

The chain has TRBV15 and TRBJ1-3; 8 positions match TRBD1. The sequenced material came from naive CD8+ T cells sorted from blood. The TCR sequence derives from a young man in good health. In nucleotides, the CDR3 is TGTGCCACCGTCACCGACAGGGGAACTGGAAACACCATATATTTT. Protein: CATVTDRGTGNTIYF.